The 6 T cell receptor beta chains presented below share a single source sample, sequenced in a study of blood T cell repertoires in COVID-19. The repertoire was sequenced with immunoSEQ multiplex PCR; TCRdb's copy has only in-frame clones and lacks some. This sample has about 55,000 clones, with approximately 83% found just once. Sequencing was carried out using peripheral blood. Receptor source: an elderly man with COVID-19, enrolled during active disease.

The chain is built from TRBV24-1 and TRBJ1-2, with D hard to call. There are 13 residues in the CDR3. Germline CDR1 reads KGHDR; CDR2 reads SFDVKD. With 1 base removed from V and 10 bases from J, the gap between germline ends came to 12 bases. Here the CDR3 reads CATSDFGLRDYTF. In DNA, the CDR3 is TGTGCCACCAGTGATTTTGGGCTTAGAGACTACACCTTC.

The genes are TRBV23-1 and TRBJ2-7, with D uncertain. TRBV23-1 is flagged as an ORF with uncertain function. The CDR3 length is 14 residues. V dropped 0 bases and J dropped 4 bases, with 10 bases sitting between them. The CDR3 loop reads CASSQSAIQYEQYF. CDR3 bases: TGCGCCAGCAGTCAATCGGCAATACAGTACGAGCAGTACTTC.

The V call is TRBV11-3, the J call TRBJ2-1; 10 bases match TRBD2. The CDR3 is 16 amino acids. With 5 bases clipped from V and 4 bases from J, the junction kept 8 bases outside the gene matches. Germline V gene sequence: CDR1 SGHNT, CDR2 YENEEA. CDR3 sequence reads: CASSRTIAGGYNEQFF. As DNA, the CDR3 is TGTGCCAGCAGCCGAACCATAGCGGGGGGTTACAATGAGCAGTTCTTC.

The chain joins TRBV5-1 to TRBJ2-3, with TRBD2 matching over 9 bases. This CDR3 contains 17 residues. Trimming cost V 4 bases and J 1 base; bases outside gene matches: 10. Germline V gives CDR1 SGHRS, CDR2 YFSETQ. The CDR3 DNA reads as TGCGCCAGCAGCGGGGGCGTAGCGGGGGTCGGCACAGATACGCAGTATTTT. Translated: CASSGGVAGVGTDTQYF.

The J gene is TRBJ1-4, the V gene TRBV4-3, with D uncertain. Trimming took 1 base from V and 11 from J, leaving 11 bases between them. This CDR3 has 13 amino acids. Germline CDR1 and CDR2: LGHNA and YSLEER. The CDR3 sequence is CASSQVTGRKLFF. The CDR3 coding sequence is TGCGCCAGCAGCCAAGTTACGGGTAGGAAACTGTTTTTT.

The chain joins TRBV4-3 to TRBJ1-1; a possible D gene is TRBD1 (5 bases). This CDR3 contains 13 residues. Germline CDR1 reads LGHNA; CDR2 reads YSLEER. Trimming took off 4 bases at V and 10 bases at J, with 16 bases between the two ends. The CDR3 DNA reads TGCGCCAGCAGCCCTCGGCGGGGCGCCGTAGCTTTCTTT. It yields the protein CASSPRRGAVAFF.